Listed here are 28 T cell receptor beta chains from one sample, sequenced in a study of cytomegalovirus exposure and HLA in healthy donors. Profiling relied on immunoSEQ multiplex PCR, and the TCRdb table lists in-frame clones only, not all of them. The sample carries some 210,000 clones, 70% to 90% recorded once. Sequencing was carried out using PBMCs. These receptors all stem from a woman aged 18-35 years in good health and CMV-seronegative.

The chain combines TRBV5-1 with TRBJ2-3, with a possible D match to TRBD2 (6 bases). The V gene's germline CDR1 is SGHRS and CDR2 YFSETQ. Trimming cost V 3 bases and J 2 bases, with 10 bases left between them. CDR3 length: 14 residues. The CDR3 sequence is CASSWGDSTDTQYF. The CDR3, as DNA: TGCGCCAGCAGCTGGGGGGACTCCACAGATACGCAGTATTTT.

This clone was found a few times. The genes are TRBV19 and TRBJ1-1; 7 bases match TRBD1. V was pared by 5 bases and J by 6 bases, with 6 bases of the junction left unmatched. Germline assignment: CDR1 LNHDA and CDR2 SQIVND (reference sequence). The CDR3 has 13 amino acids. The DNA for the CDR3 is TGTGCCAGTAGTGCTTCGGACAGGTCTGAAGCTTTCTTT. The encoded protein is CASSASDRSEAFF.

A few counts support this clone. One junction end disagrees with the germline gene, perhaps due to a read error. V gene TRBV6-1 combines with J gene TRBJ1-5; no clear D. Per the germline V gene, CDR1 is MNHNS and CDR2 is SASEGT. This CDR3 comprises 15 residues. The CDR3 nucleotides read TGTGCCAGCAGCGAAGGAGTATATAGCAATCAGCCCCAGCATTTT. It is translated as CASSEGVYSNQPQHF.

The chain has TRBV5-1 and TRBJ2-7; the match to TRBD1 covers 9 bases. The CDR3 length is 14 residues. Germline CDR1 reads SGHRS; CDR2 reads YFSETQ. Trimming at V came to 0 bases and at J to 3 bases, leaving 1 base not matched to a gene. CDR3 nucleotide sequence: TGCGCCAGCAGCTTGGTGACAGGGGGCTACGAGCAGTACTTC. Amino acid sequence: CASSLVTGGYEQYF.

The gene calls are TRBV11-2 and TRBJ2-3; TRBD1 aligns across 10 bases. This CDR3 has 15 amino acids. Trimming took 3 bases from V and 5 from J; bases not matched to a gene: 5. Germline lookup yields CDR1 SGHAT and CDR2 FQNNGV. CDR3 coding DNA: TGTGCCAGCAGCTTCGGACAGGGGGTGATAGATACGCAGTATTTT. This codes for CASSFGQGVIDTQYF.

The genes are TRBV6-6 and TRBJ1-5; D uncertain. V was cut by 7 bases and J by 1 base, with 8 bases left in between. This CDR3 region has 13 residues. Germline-derived CDR1 and CDR2 are MNHNY and SVGAGI (reference sequence). The CDR3 sequence: CASTHGSNQPQHF. The DNA of the CDR3 is TGTGCCAGCACCCACGGGAGCAATCAGCCCCAGCATTTT.

This clone was picked up one time. The chain couples TRBV27 to TRBJ2-7, with TRBD2 identical over 11 bases. Germline V gene lookup returns CDR1 MNHEY and CDR2 SMNVEV (reference sequence). The V and J ends lost 3 bases and 6 bases, in that order; junction bases with no gene match: 13. This CDR3 spans 17 amino acids. CDR3 coding DNA: TGTGCCAGCAGTTTGAACCCGACTAGCGGGACATTGCGCGAGCAGTACTTC. It codes for CASSLNPTSGTLREQYF.

CDR3 nucleotides: TGTGCCAGCGGGGATCGGGACGAGCAGTTCTTC. Translating gives CASGDRDEQFF. The chain has TRBV9 and TRBJ2-1, with D possibly being TRBD1 or TRBD2 (5 bases each). CDR1 SGDLS and CDR2 YYNGEE come from the germline V gene. V shed 7 bases and J shed 10 bases, with 12 bases lying between them. The CDR3 consists of 11 residues. Combining the CDR3 with reference TRBV9 and TRBJ2-1 gives the whole variable domain DSGVTQTPKHLITATGQRVTLRCSPRSGDLSVYWYQQSLDQGLQFLIQYYNGEERAKGNILERFSAQQFPDLHSELNLSSLELGDSALYFCASGDRDEQFFGPGTRLTVL.

J is TRBJ2-7 and V is TRBV4-1; 7 bases are a match to TRBD1. V lost 3 bases, J lost 5 bases, and 7 bases stayed unmatched. The CDR3 consists of 14 residues. Germline CDR1 and CDR2: MGHRA and YSYEKL. The CDR3 sequence is CASSHRDRPHEQYF. CDR3 sequence (DNA): TGCGCCAGCAGCCACCGGGACAGACCCCACGAGCAGTACTTC.

The V gene is TRBV27, the J gene TRBJ1-3, with D perhaps TRBD1 (5 bases). The germline V gene has CDR1 MNHEY and CDR2 SMNVEV (reference sequence). The CDR3 has 17 amino acids. Trimming took off 5 bases at V and 0 bases at J, with 17 bases between the two ends. The chain's CDR3 is CASSPPVRGSSGNTIYF. The CDR3 nucleotides read TGTGCCAGCAGTCCCCCCGTAAGGGGAAGCTCTGGAAACACCATATATTTT.

The V and J genes are TRBV5-1 and TRBJ1-2, with D perhaps matching TRBD1 (5 bases). The CDR3 contains 14 residues. Germline loops: CDR1 SGHRS, CDR2 YFSETQ. Trimming took off 3 bases at V and 11 bases at J, with 20 bases between the two ends. CDR3 sequence (DNA): TGCGCCAGCAGCTCGGGGGAGACAGTTACAAGGTACACCTTC. Translating it yields CASSSGETVTRYTF. Together with reference TRBV5-1 and TRBJ1-2, the CDR3 gives the full variable domain: KAGVTQTPRYLIKTRGQQVTLSCSPISGHRSVSWYQQTPGQGLQFLFEYFSETQRNKGNFPGRFSGRQFSNSRSEMNVSTLELGDSALYLCASSSGETVTRYTFGSGTRLTVV.

This chain connects TRBV4-2 to TRBJ1-2, with TRBD1 as a possible D gene (6 bases). V was pared by 4 bases and J by 1 base, with 10 bases between. The germline V gene has CDR1 LGHNA and CDR2 YNFKEQ. This CDR3 has 14 amino acids. For the CDR3, the DNA is TGTGCCAGCAGCCGCGGACAGCTTAACTATGGCTACACCTTC. It is translated as CASSRGQLNYGYTF.

This sequence joins TRBV29-1 and TRBJ2-3; 10 nucleotides match TRBD2. The ends lost 2 bases at V and 0 bases at J; junction bases unmatched: 5. Germline CDR1 reads SQVTM; CDR2 reads ANQGSEA. The CDR3 contains 16 residues. The CDR3 is CSVELAGEISTDTQYF. The CDR3, as DNA: TGCAGCGTTGAACTAGCGGGAGAGATTAGCACAGATACGCAGTATTTT.

V and J are TRBV4-2 and TRBJ2-7; maybe TRBD2 (5 bases). Germline assignment: CDR1 LGHNA and CDR2 YNFKEQ. There are 14 residues in the CDR3. The germline V and J ends were trimmed by 5 bases and 0 bases, with 11 bases remaining between them. The CDR3 nucleotides are TGTGCCAGCAGCTCAAGAGCGGTCTCCTACGAGCAGTACTTC. It specifies CASSSRAVSYEQYF.

This CDR3 reads CASSVDRANTEAFF. The CDR3 DNA is TGTGCCAGCAGTGTTGACAGGGCGAACACTGAAGCTTTCTTT. This chain links TRBV2 with TRBJ1-1; 7 bases are a match to TRBD1. The J segment lost 1 base and the V segment lost 4 bases, leaving 3 bases of the junction unmatched. The germline gives CDR1 SNHLY, CDR2 FYNNEI. The CDR3 has 14 amino acids.

The rearrangement links TRBV6-5 to TRBJ2-1; D is undetermined. The germline gives CDR1 MNHEY, CDR2 SVGAGI. Trimming removed 0 bases from V and 7 bases from J, with 10 bases in between. The CDR3 has 14 residues. CDR3 nucleotide sequence: TGTGCCAGCAGTTACTCGATATTGCCTAATGAGCAGTTCTTC. Translated, it gives CASSYSILPNEQFF.

The chain uses TRBV19 and TRBJ1-2; 7 bases are shared with TRBD1. The CDR3 length is 16 residues. V gave up 4 bases and J gave up 2 bases; unmatched junction bases: 10. In germline, CDR1 is LNHDA, CDR2 SQIVND (reference sequence). CDR3 region: CASSTYYRGMNYGYTF. For the CDR3, the DNA is TGTGCCAGTAGTACCTATTACAGGGGAATGAACTATGGCTACACCTTC.

The rearrangement joins TRBV4-2 to TRBJ1-3, with D tentatively TRBD1 (6 bases). The CDR3 runs to 15 residues. With 0 bases removed from V and 6 bases from J, the gap between germline ends came to 12 bases. In germline, CDR1 is LGHNA, CDR2 YNFKEQ. The DNA for the CDR3 is TGTGCCAGCAGCCAAGATGGGGGCGCGGTAAACACCATATATTTT. Its protein is CASSQDGGAVNTIYF.

This chain connects TRBV7-6 to TRBJ2-7, with a weak D call TRBD1 (5 bases). Looked up from germline, CDR1 is SGHVS and CDR2 is FNYEAQ. This CDR3 contains 15 residues. Trimming took 1 base from V and 5 from J, leaving 15 bases between them. The CDR3 DNA reads as TGTGCCAGCAGCTTAGGTTCGGGCAGGGCGGACGAGCAGTACTTC. It encodes CASSLGSGRADEQYF.

This clone was counted once. The chain joins TRBV30 to TRBJ1-2, with D hard to call. V lost 4 bases to trimming and J lost 7 bases, with 10 bases between them. The CDR3 consists of 11 residues. Germline assignment: CDR1 GTSNPN and CDR2 SVGIG (reference sequence). The CDR3 loop reads CAWKQFSGYTF. The CDR3 coding sequence is TGTGCCTGGAAACAGTTCTCTGGCTACACCTTC.

The chain has TRBV11-2 and TRBJ2-7; D is undetermined. V was pared by 6 bases and J by 0 bases, with 9 bases between. The CDR3 extends over 13 amino acids. Germline values: CDR1 SGHAT, CDR2 FQNNGV. CDR3 nucleotide sequence: TGTGCCAGCAGAAGGATGAGCTCCTACGAGCAGTACTTC. Protein product: CASRRMSSYEQYF.

This chain joins TRBV5-1 and TRBJ1-1, with no clear D. CDR1 SGHRS and CDR2 YFSETQ come from the germline V gene. The ends were cut back, 0 bases at V and 8 bases at J, with 5 bases in the middle. The CDR3 consists of 11 residues. The CDR3 loop is CASSLGREAFF. CDR3 nucleotide sequence: TGCGCCAGCAGCTTGGGTCGAGAAGCTTTCTTT.

V gene TRBV5-6 combines with J gene TRBJ2-2; no clear D. The V gene lost 4 bases and the J gene lost 4 bases, with 5 bases spanning the gap. Germline V CDR1 and CDR2: SGHDT, YYEEEE. The CDR3 is 12 amino acids. The CDR3 DNA reads TGTGCCAGCAGCCTTTCCACCGGGGAGCTGTTTTTT. Its translation: CASSLSTGELFF.

This clone has just a few counts. The CDR3 protein is CAWRGRGDQPQHF. DNA for the CDR3: TGTGCCTGGAGGGGGCGAGGGGACCAGCCCCAGCATTTT. The chain couples TRBV30 to TRBJ1-5; perhaps TRBD1 as D (5 bases). V gave up 3 bases and J gave up 7 bases, with 13 bases separating them. The CDR3 is made up of 13 amino acids. The germline V gene encodes CDR1 GTSNPN and CDR2 SVGIG (reference sequence).

The rearrangement links TRBV18 to TRBJ2-7, with a possible D match to TRBD2 (5 bases). CDR3 length equals 15 residues. Trimming cost V 0 bases and J 3 bases, with 12 bases left between them. CDR1 and CDR2 (germline): KGHSH, LQKENI. CDR3 region: CASSPPGSGLYEQYF. The CDR3 nucleotides read TGTGCCAGCTCACCACCGGGCAGCGGCCTCTACGAGCAGTACTTC.

The gene calls are TRBV30 and TRBJ2-5; 12 bases line up with TRBD1. CDR1 and CDR2 (germline): GTSNPN, SVGIG (reference sequence). After removal of 1 base from V and 2 bases from J, the junction contained 5 bases not matched to a gene. The CDR3 extends over 16 amino acids. The CDR3 spells CAWSEGTGGYQETQYF. DNA of the CDR3: TGTGCCTGGAGTGAAGGGACAGGGGGCTATCAAGAGACCCAGTACTTC. Supplemented by reference TRBV30 and TRBJ2-5, the full variable domain reads SQTIHQWPATLVQPVGSPLSLECTVEGTSNPNLYWYRQAAGRGLQLLFYSVGIGQISSEVPQNLSASRPQDRQFILSSKKLLLSDSGFYLCAWSEGTGGYQETQYFGPGTRLLVL.

The rearrangement links TRBV27 to TRBJ2-5; possible D gene TRBD2, 6 bases. Germline CDR1 and CDR2: MNHEY and SMNVEV (reference sequence). This CDR3 region has 18 residues. V gave up 4 bases and J gave up 0 bases, with 21 bases separating them. The CDR3 coding sequence is TGTGCCAGCAGTTCAGCCGGGGGACTCCGCCTGTACCAAGAGACCCAGTACTTC. It codes for CASSSAGGLRLYQETQYF.

The chain links TRBV15 to TRBJ2-1, with D tentatively TRBD2 (6 bases). CDR3 length: 17 amino acids. Germline V CDR1 and CDR2: LNHNV, YYDKDF (reference sequence). The V and J ends lost 0 bases and 6 bases respectively, with 18 bases between them. The CDR3 region is CATSRDGNFRGINEQFF. As DNA, the CDR3 is TGTGCCACCAGCAGAGACGGCAATTTTCGGGGGATCAATGAGCAGTTCTTC.